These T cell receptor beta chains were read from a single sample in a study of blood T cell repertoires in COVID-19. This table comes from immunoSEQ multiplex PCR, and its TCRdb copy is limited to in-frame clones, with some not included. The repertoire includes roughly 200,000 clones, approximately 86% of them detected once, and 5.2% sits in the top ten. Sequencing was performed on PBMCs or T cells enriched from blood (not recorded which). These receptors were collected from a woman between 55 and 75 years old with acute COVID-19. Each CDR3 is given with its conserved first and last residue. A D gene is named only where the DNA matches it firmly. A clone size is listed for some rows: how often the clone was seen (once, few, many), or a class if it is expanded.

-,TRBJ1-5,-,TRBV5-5,TGTGCCAGCAGCTCCCTGGGAGGTATAAGCAATCAGCCCCAGCATTTT,CASSSLGGISNQPQHF
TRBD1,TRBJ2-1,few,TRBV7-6,TGTGCCAGTTCGGACAGGACTCCATACAATGAGCAGTTCTTC,CASSDRTPYNEQFF
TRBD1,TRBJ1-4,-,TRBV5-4,TGTGCCAGCAGCCCGGGGGACAGGGGAATTAATGAAAAACTGTTTTTT,CASSPGDRGINEKLFF
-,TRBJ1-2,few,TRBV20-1,TGCAGTGCTAGTTTGTCGGACTATGGCTACACCTTC,CSASLSDYGYTF
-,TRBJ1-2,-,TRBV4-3,TGCGCCAGCAGCCAAGTCGGGATTTCTGGCTACACCTTC,CASSQVGISGYTF
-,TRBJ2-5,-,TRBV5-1,TGCGCCAGCAGCCGGAGGACCATCCAAGAGACCCAGTACTTC,CASSRRTIQETQYF
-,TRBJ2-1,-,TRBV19,TGTGCCAGTAGTATTAGGATCGGTACAGGGGGGGGCAATGAGCAGTTCTTC,CASSIRIGTGGGNEQFF
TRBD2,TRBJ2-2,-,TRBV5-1,TGCGCCAGCAGCTTCCCCGCGGGGGGGAGTGACACCGGGGAGCTGTTTTTT,CASSFPAGGSDTGELFF
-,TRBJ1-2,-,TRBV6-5,TGTGCCAGCAGTTCCCCCAGTAATTATGGCTACACCTTC,CASSSPSNYGYTF
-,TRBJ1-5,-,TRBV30,TGTGCCTGGAGTGCGGGGGAGGGTCAGCCCCAGCATTTT,CAWSAGEGQPQHF
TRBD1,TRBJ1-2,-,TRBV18,TGTGCCAGCTCTCCACAGGGGGCGCTTTCAGCTAACTATGGCTACACCTTC,CASSPQGALSANYGYTF
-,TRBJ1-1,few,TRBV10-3,TGTGCCTCTGGGATGGGGGGGGCTGAAGCTTTCTTT,CASGMGGAEAFF
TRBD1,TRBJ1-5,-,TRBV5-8,TGTGCCAGCAGCACTGGACAGGGGCGAGGGCCCCAGCATTTT,CASSTGQGRGPQHF
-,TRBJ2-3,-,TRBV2,TGTGCCAGCAGGTCTACGGGGTCTCCCGGTGCCACAGATACGCAGTATTTT,CASRSTGSPGATDTQYF
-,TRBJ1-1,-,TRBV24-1,TGTGCCACCAGTGACCCGGACACTGAAGCTTTCTTT,CATSDPDTEAFF
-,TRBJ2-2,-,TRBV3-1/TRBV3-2,TGTGCCAGCAGACAGCACGGACAGAGAAAGAACACCGGGGAGCTGTTTTTT,CASRQHGQRKNTGELFF
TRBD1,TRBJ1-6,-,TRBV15,TGTGCCACCAGCAGAGCGCCAGGGGGCAATTCACCCCTCCACTTT,CATSRAPGGNSPLHF
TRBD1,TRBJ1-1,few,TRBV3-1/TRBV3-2,TGTGCCAGCAGCCAAGTCCCCTCCGGGACAGGGGTTTTAGCTTTCTTT,CASSQVPSGTGVLAFF
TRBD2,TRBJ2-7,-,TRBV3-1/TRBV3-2,TGTGCCAGCAGCCAAATGGCTAGCGGGAGGGTTGCAGGCCCCTACGAGCAGTACTTC,CASSQMASGRVAGPYEQYF